The 5 T cell receptor beta chains presented below share a single source sample, sequenced in a study of blood T cell repertoires in COVID-19. TCRdb's copy holds only in-frame clones and misses some; the assay was immunoSEQ multiplex PCR. The profile shows more than 80,000 clones, around 86% of them singletons. Input material: peripheral blood. The receptors here all came from a man aged 50 to 59 with active COVID-19.

The rearrangement links TRBV4-2 to TRBJ2-1; 12 bases map to TRBD2. CDR3 length: 15 amino acids. Per the germline V gene, CDR1 is LGHNA and CDR2 is YNFKEQ. With 4 bases clipped from V and 4 bases from J, the junction kept 2 bases outside the gene matches. The CDR3 bases are TGTGCCAGCAGCCTACTAGCGGGGGGTTACAATGAGCAGTTCTTC. Translating gives CASSLLAGGYNEQFF.

This chain links TRBV4-2 with TRBJ2-1; 7 nucleotides agree with TRBD2. Trimming removed 4 bases from V and 0 bases from J; junction bases left unmatched: 6. Germline-derived CDR1 and CDR2 are LGHNA and YNFKEQ. This CDR3 has 16 residues. CDR3 loop: CASSPERGSSYNEQFF. CDR3 DNA: TGTGCCAGCAGCCCCGAGCGCGGGAGCTCCTACAATGAGCAGTTCTTC.

This clone was picked up one time. This chain links TRBV4-3 with TRBJ2-2; D not certain. CDR3 length equals 18 residues. Germline CDR1 LGHNA, CDR2 YSLEER. V lost 0 bases, J lost 6 bases, and 20 bases lay in between. The CDR3: CASSQETVARINAGELFF. The CDR3 bases are TGCGCCAGCAGCCAAGAGACGGTCGCTAGGATAAACGCCGGGGAGCTGTTTTTT.

The J gene is TRBJ2-1, the V gene TRBV6-2 or TRBV6-3; D might be TRBD1 (5 bases). Germline-derived CDR1 and CDR2 are MNHEY and SVGEGT. V lost 4 bases and J 2 bases, leaving 15 bases between the germline ends. The CDR3 has 16 amino acids. The CDR3 region has the DNA TGTGCCAGCAGTTCGCCGACAGCCCGGACCTACAATGAGCAGTTCTTC. It codes for CASSSPTARTYNEQFF.

J is TRBJ2-1 and V is TRBV24-1; 7 bases are a match to TRBD1. V shed 7 bases and J 5 bases; nucleotides not matched to a gene: 7. The CDR3 is 14 residues long. Germline lookup yields CDR1 KGHDR and CDR2 SFDVKD. CDR3 in DNA: TGTGCCACCAGAGACCAGACAGGGCACAATGAGCAGTTCTTC. It encodes CATRDQTGHNEQFF.